This T cell receptor beta chain was identified in a study of early T cells in non-severe SARS-CoV-2 infection. Individual cDNA molecules carried attached unique molecular identifiers. TCRdb used MiXCR to reprocess the 5' RACE reads, holding one entry per CDR3 protein. There are about 97,000 distinct CDR3 sequences in the sample; 11% occur only once, and less than 5.5% lies in the top ten. This CDR3 has 11 amino acids. Trimming took 10 bases from V and 1 from J, leaving 7 bases between them. Per the germline V gene, CDR1 is ENHRY and CDR2 is SYGVKD. Findings of the study overall: Private and CD4 specificities were missed by VDJdb matching, skewed to anti-spike CD8.

About this clonotype: Its antigen is undetermined.

Specimen: whole blood, collected at baseline. This receptor was identified in an adult who was a healthcare worker with PCR-confirmed SARS-CoV-2 infection or an uninfected control (not recorded which). The chain couples TRBV10-3 to TRBJ2-5, with D unclear. CDR3 sequence (DNA): TGTGCCACAGAGACCCAAGAGACCCAGTACTTC. Protein product: CATETQETQYF.